The 5 T cell receptor beta chains presented below share a single source sample, sequenced in a study of spatial heterogeneity in lung cancer. General study results and limits: Mutation tallies in tumors tracked expanded intratumoral alpha and beta TCR counts.

TCRdb processed the 5' RACE reads anew with MiXCR; each CDR3 protein has one entry. The sample has 4,000 to 6,000 distinct CDR3 sequences; almost 6.5% are singletons. Time point given: sample taken at primary tumor resection. These receptors' targets are unknown. Sample: lung tumor tissue, taken at surgery. These receptors were collected from a female donor with early-stage non-small cell lung cancer.

This clonotype qualifies as medium-sized. This beta chain was picked up by a library intended for alpha chains and is off target, so its count carries little meaning. The chain employs TRBV3-1 and TRBJ2-2; 7 bases align to TRBD1. V was clipped by 5 bases and J by 1 base; unmatched bases: 7. Germline values: CDR1 LGHDT, CDR2 YNNKEL (reference sequence). The CDR3 totals 16 residues. In DNA, the CDR3 is TGTGCCAGCAGCGCCGGTAACAGGGGGAACACCGGGGAGCTGTTTTTT. This codes for CASSAGNRGNTGELFF.

About this clonotype itself: This beta chain is a stray sequence in a library constructed for alpha chains; its clone size is not meaningful. The genes are TRBV4-1 and TRBJ1-1; 8 nucleotides match TRBD1. Germline-derived CDR1 and CDR2 are MGHRA and YSYEKL. V gave up 0 bases and J gave up 5 bases; unmatched junction bases: 11. The CDR3 length is 17 residues. As DNA, the CDR3 is TGCGCCAGCAGCCAAGACTCCCTTTGGACAGGGATTACTGAAGCTTTCTTT. Translated: CASSQDSLWTGITEAFF.

This clonotype was observed many times. Being off target in a library aimed at alpha chains, this beta chain has a size of little meaning. The rearrangement links TRBV29-1 to TRBJ1-5; TRBD1 aligns across 7 bases. V lost 6 bases, J lost 5 bases, and 10 bases stayed unmatched. Germline CDR1 and CDR2: SQVTM and ANQGSEA. This CDR3 is 14 amino acids long. This CDR3 reads CSVASGGVDQPQHF. DNA of the CDR3: TGCAGCGTCGCTTCAGGGGGGGTAGATCAGCCCCAGCATTTT.

In this sample, this clonotype turned up many times. This beta chain is a stray sequence in a library constructed for alpha chains; its clone size is not meaningful. The gene calls are TRBV27 and TRBJ2-3; the D is unclear. Germline CDR1 reads MNHEY; CDR2 reads SMNVEV (reference sequence). The germline V and J ends were trimmed by 2 bases and 0 bases, with 9 bases remaining between them. This CDR3 is 15 amino acids long. CDR3 sequence reads: CASSLQVPSTDTQYF. In nucleotides, the CDR3 is TGTGCCAGCAGTTTACAGGTCCCTAGCACAGATACGCAGTATTTT.

This clonotype was found many times. The size of this beta chain means little, since it is a stray read in a library made for alpha chains. The chain joins TRBV7-8 to TRBJ1-4, with TRBD1 identical over 10 bases. In germline, CDR1 is SGHVS, CDR2 FQNEAQ. The CDR3 loop spans 14 amino acids. The J segment lost 11 bases and the V segment lost 5 bases, leaving 8 bases of the junction unmatched. The CDR3, as DNA: TGTGCCAGCAGCCTAGACAGGGGGCAGACCAAACTGTTTTTT. Its protein is CASSLDRGQTKLFF.